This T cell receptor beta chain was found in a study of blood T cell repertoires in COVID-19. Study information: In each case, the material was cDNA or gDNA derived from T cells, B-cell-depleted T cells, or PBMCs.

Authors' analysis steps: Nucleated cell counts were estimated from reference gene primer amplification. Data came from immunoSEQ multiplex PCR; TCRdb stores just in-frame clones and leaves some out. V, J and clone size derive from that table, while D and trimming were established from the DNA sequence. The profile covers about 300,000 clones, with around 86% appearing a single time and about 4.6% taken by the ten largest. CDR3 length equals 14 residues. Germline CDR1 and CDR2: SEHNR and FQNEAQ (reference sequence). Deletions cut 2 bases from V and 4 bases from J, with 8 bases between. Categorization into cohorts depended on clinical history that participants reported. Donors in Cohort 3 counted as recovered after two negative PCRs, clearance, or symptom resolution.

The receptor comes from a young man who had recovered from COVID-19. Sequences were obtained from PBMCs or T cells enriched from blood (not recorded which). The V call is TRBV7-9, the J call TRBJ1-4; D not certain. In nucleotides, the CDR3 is TGTGCCAGCAGCTTAACCCGCGTTAATGAAAAACTGTTTTTT. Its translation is CASSLTRVNEKLFF.